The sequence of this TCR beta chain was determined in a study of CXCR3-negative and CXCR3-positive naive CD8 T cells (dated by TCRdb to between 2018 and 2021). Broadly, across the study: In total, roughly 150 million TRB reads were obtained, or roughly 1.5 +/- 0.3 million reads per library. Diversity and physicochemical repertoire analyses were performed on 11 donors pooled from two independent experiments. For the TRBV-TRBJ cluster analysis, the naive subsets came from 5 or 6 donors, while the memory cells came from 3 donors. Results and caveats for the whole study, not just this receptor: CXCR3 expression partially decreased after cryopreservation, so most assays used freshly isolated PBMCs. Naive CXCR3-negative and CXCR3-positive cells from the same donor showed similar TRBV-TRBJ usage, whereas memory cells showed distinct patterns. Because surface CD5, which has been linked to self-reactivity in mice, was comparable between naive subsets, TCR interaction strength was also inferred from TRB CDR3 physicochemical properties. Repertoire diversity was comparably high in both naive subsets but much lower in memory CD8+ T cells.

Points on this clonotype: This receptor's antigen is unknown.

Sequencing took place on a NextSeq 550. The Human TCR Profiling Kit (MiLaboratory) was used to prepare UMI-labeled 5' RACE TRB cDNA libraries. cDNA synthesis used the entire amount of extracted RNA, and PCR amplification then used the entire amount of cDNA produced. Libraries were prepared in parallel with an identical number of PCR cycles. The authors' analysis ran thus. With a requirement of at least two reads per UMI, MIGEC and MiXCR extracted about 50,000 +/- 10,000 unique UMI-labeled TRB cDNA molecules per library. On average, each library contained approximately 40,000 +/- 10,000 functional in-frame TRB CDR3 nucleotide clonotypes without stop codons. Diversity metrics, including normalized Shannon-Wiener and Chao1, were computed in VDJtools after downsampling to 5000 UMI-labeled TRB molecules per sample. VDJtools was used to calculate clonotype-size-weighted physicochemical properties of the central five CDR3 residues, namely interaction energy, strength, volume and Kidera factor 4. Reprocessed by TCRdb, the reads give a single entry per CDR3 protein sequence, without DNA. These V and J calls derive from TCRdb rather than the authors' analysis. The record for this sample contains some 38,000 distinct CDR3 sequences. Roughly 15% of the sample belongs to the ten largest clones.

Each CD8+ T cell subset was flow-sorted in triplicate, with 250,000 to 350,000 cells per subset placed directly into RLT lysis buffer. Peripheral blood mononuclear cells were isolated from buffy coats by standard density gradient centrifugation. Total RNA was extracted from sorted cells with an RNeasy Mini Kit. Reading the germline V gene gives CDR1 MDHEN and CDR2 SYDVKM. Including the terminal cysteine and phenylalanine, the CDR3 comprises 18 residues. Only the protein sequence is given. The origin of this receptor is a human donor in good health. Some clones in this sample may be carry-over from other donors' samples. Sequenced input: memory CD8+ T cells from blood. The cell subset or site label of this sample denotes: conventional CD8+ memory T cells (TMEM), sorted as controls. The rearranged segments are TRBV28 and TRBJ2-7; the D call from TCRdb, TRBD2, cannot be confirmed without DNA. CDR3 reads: CASSSGGRGGGRGNEQYF. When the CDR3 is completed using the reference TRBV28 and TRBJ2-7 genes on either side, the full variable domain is DVKVTQSSRYLVKRTGEKVFLECVQDMDHENMFWYRQDPGLGLRLIYFSYDVKMKEKGDIPEGYSVSREKKERFSLILESASTNQTSMYLCASSSGGRGGGRGNEQYFGPGTRLTVT.